Following are 22 T cell receptor beta chains from one sample sequenced in a study of T cells expressing NK-cell markers. TCRdb reworked the 5' RACE reads into one entry per CDR3 protein, no DNA. The sample's table shows approximately 420,000 distinct CDR3 sequences. The sample comprised blood T cells: a sorted CD56 or NKG2C T cell subset, CD4+ or CD8+ T cells, or bulk PBMC T cells (not recorded which). The receptor set was obtained from a woman in her forties or fifties in good health.

The CDR3 sequence: CAWSVRHRGRGETQYF. The chain has TRBV30 and TRBJ2-5; TCRdb outputs TRBD1, but without DNA this stays unchecked. CDR3 length: 16 residues. CDR1 and CDR2 from the germline V gene are GTSNPN and SVGIG (reference sequence).

This chain joins TRBV5-1 and TRBJ2-5; absent DNA, TCRdb's TRBD1 call cannot be checked. Germline lookup yields CDR1 SGHRS and CDR2 YFSETQ. CDR3 size: 18 residues. CDR3 amino acids: CASRPGTLSRGRQETQYF. Full variable domain (rest looked up from reference TRBV5-1 and TRBJ2-5): KAGVTQTPRYLIKTRGQQVTLSCSPISGHRSVSWYQQTPGQGLQFLFEYFSETQRNKGNFPGRFSGRQFSNSRSEMNVSTLELGDSALYLCASRPGTLSRGRQETQYFGPGTRLLVL.

The CDR3 reads CASSIRLGPQETQYF. The J gene is TRBJ2-5, the V gene TRBV19; the TRBD2 assignment by TCRdb is unverifiable without DNA. The CDR3 spans 15 residues. The V gene's germline CDR1 is LNHDA and CDR2 SQIVND (reference sequence).

V usage is TRBV12-3 or TRBV12-4 and J usage is TRBJ1-6. CDR3 length: 15 amino acids. The CDR3 sequence is CASTAQSAYNSPLHF.

The chain uses TRBV12-3 or TRBV12-4 and TRBJ2-1. This CDR3 spans 16 amino acids. Here the CDR3 reads CASNLGERSSYNEQFF.

This rearrangement joins TRBV6-4 to TRBJ2-2; there is no DNA to check the TCRdb D call of TRBD1. Germline CDR1 and CDR2: MRHNA and SNTAGT. The CDR3 length is 12 residues. CDR3 residues: CASSDPPGELFF.

The chain combines TRBV11-2 with TRBJ2-1. The CDR3 loop spans 13 amino acids. Germline V gene sequence: CDR1 SGHAT, CDR2 FQNNGV. CDR3 region: CASSTLLENEQFF.

The gene calls are TRBV4-1 and TRBJ1-1; TCRdb gives TRBD1 as the D gene, but with no DNA this cannot be confirmed. The CDR3 contains 14 residues. The germline V gene has CDR1 MGHRA and CDR2 YSYEKL. The chain's CDR3 is CASSHRQGGSEAFF.

This rearrangement joins TRBV11-2 to TRBJ2-1. Germline lookup yields CDR1 SGHAT and CDR2 FQNNGV. The CDR3 consists of 14 residues. CDR3 sequence reads: CASSPSWVYNEQFF.

This chain connects TRBV29-1 to TRBJ2-7; TCRdb lists TRBD1, though no DNA is available to test this call. The germline V gene has CDR1 SQVTM and CDR2 ANQGSEA. CDR3 length equals 18 residues. This chain's CDR3 is CSVVVAPSGAGVSYEQYF.

The CDR3 loop reads CASSPRDRELPQHF. This chain joins TRBV27 and TRBJ1-5; TCRdb outputs TRBD1, but without DNA this stays unchecked. The CDR3 is 14 amino acids. The germline gives CDR1 MNHEY, CDR2 SMNVEV (reference sequence).

V gene TRBV12-3 or TRBV12-4 combines with J gene TRBJ2-1; TCRdb's D call of TRBD1 is untestable without DNA. This CDR3 comprises 16 residues. The CDR3 reads CASSPYMGRLYNEQFF.

CDR3: CATELAGGGYEQYF. The rearrangement joins TRBV24-1 to TRBJ2-7; without DNA, the TCRdb call of TRBD2 cannot be checked. The length of the CDR3 is 14 residues. Germline CDR1 KGHDR, CDR2 SFDVKD.

V is TRBV24-1 and J is TRBJ2-3. CDR1 is KGHDR and CDR2 is SFDVKD in the germline V gene. This CDR3 region has 13 residues. CDR3 sequence reads: CATRSWGQDTQYF.

The chain recombines TRBV6-1 with TRBJ2-3. The CDR3 length is 14 residues. The germline V gene has CDR1 MNHNS and CDR2 SASEGT. The CDR3 loop reads CASSVGLALDTQYF.

The chain employs TRBV5-1 and TRBJ2-1; as DNA is missing, the TRBD1 call by TCRdb cannot be tested. Germline lookup yields CDR1 SGHRS and CDR2 YFSETQ. This CDR3 is 14 amino acids long. CDR3: CASSWTGLVNEQFF. The variable domain in full, completed from reference TRBV5-1 and TRBJ2-1, reads KAGVTQTPRYLIKTRGQQVTLSCSPISGHRSVSWYQQTPGQGLQFLFEYFSETQRNKGNFPGRFSGRQFSNSRSEMNVSTLELGDSALYLCASSWTGLVNEQFFGPGTRLTVL.

The chain joins TRBV5-1 to TRBJ2-1; TCRdb designates TRBD1, a call that cannot be tested without DNA. The CDR3 is 15 residues long. In germline, CDR1 is SGHRS, CDR2 YFSETQ. CDR3 loop: CASSLGGRERGEQFF.

The CDR3 reads CSVESGAPNEQFF. The chain combines TRBV29-1 with TRBJ2-1. Germline CDR1 and CDR2: SQVTM and ANQGSEA. This CDR3 contains 13 residues.

V gene TRBV3-1 combines with J gene TRBJ2-7; TCRdb's D call of TRBD2 is untestable without DNA. The CDR3 contains 15 residues. CDR1 and CDR2 from the germline V gene are LGHDT and YNNKEL (reference sequence). CDR3 sequence: CASSQDRLAGSEQYF.

The chain joins TRBV7-7 to TRBJ2-1. Germline V gene sequence: CDR1 SSHAT, CDR2 FNYEAQ (reference sequence). This CDR3 spans 15 amino acids. CDR3: CASSLGRAPYNEQFF.

The chain has TRBV29-1 and TRBJ2-5; without DNA, the TCRdb call of TRBD1 cannot be checked. The CDR3 length is 12 residues. Germline lookup yields CDR1 SQVTM and CDR2 ANQGSEA. CDR3 residues: CSVGISGETQYF.

The chain is built from TRBV6-6 and TRBJ2-3; TCRdb designates TRBD2, a call that cannot be tested without DNA. The length of the CDR3 is 17 residues. Germline V gene sequence: CDR1 MNHNY, CDR2 SVGAGI (reference sequence). The CDR3 spells CASSGGTSGRATDTQYF.